The 27 T cell receptor beta chains below come from one sample, sequenced in a study of read filtering for tumor transcriptome and immune sequencing. This library used roughly 400 ng RNA and molecular barcoded adaptors spanning alpha/delta and beta/gamma chains. TCRdb fed the reads into MiXCR, producing one record per CDR3 protein. This sample has more than 100,000 distinct CDR3 sequences, with less than 15% found just once. The source material was a population of CD138-negative cells sorted from bone marrow. The receptors derive from a donor aged 40 or older with multiple myeloma.

This clonotype showed up many times. CDR3 nucleotides: TGTGCCATCAGTGACGTGGGGCCGGAGCAGTTCTTC. This codes for CAISDVGPEQFF. The chain employs TRBV10-3 and TRBJ2-1; a possible D gene is TRBD1 (5 bases). Trimming left V 3 bases short and J 10 bases short, with 10 bases between. This CDR3 has 12 residues. The germline gives CDR1 ENHRY, CDR2 SYGVKD.

This clonotype showed up many times. The chain employs TRBV7-8 and TRBJ2-1; 8 nucleotides align to TRBD2. Trimming at V came to 4 bases and at J to 5 bases, leaving 10 bases not matched to a gene. CDR1 is SGHVS, CDR2 FQNEAQ, per germline. The CDR3 loop spans 16 amino acids. CDR3 sequence reads: CASSSGGREVNNEQFF. The CDR3 nucleotides are TGTGCCAGCAGCTCCGGCGGGCGGGAGGTTAACAATGAGCAGTTCTTC.

As for this clonotype: It may be a read error: a sequence one base away is much more abundant. The conserved final phenylalanine or tryptophan is absent from the CDR3, which likely points to a read error. The chain employs TRBV7-9 and TRBJ2-5; tentatively, D is TRBD2 (6 bases). The CDR3 totals 14 residues. V was cut by 1 base and J by 1 base, with 7 bases left in between. Germline V gene sequence: CDR1 SEHNR, CDR2 FQNEAQ (reference sequence). The CDR3 is CASSLVAVQETQYV. CDR3 DNA: TGTGCCAGCAGCTTAGTAGCGGTCCAAGAGACCCAGTACGTC.

This clonotype was observed a few times. A much larger clone differs by one base, so this may be a read error. V gene TRBV20-1 combines with J gene TRBJ1-5; D remains unclear. Per germline, CDR1 DFQATT and CDR2 SNEGSKA (reference sequence). V lost 0 bases, J lost 1 base, and 7 bases lay in between. This CDR3 comprises 14 residues. CDR3 loop: CSAREGPSNQPQHF. CDR3 nucleotides: TGCAGTGCTAGAGAAGGACCGAGCAATCAGCCCCAGCATTTT.

This clonotype came up a few times. Possible read error: a much larger clone is one base away. The chain is built from TRBV30 and TRBJ2-1; 7 positions agree with TRBD1. The germline V gene has CDR1 GTSNPN and CDR2 SVGIG (reference sequence). The CDR3 covers 17 residues. CDR3 sequence reads: CAWWTGAKYGTYKEQFF. CDR3 sequence (DNA): TGTGCCTGGTGGACAGGTGCGAAGTACGGGACATACAAGGAGCAGTTCTTC.

This clonotype was detected a few times. A much larger clonotype is one base distant, so this may be a read error. The chain recombines TRBV20-1 with TRBJ2-7; D is unresolved. Germline V gene sequence: CDR1 DFQATT, CDR2 SNEGSKA (reference sequence). This CDR3 has 14 amino acids. CDR3 DNA: TGCAGTGCTAGAGTTCGGACGGATTCCTACGAGCAGCACTTC. Its translation: CSARVRTDSYEQHF.

Concerning this clonotype itself: One end of the junction does not line up with germline, which may come from a read error. The chain combines TRBV11-2 with TRBJ2-1; D ambiguous. CDR1 SGHAT and CDR2 FQNNGV come from the germline V gene. This CDR3 contains 17 residues. The CDR3 DNA reads TGTGTCAGCAGCTTGGGTCGGGCCGCACGCCTTTACAATGAGCAGTTCTTC. Encoded protein: CVSSLGRAARLYNEQFF.

For this clonotype: A read error may explain this, as a much larger clone is one base away. In nucleotides, the CDR3 is TGCAGTGCTCTGGGACAGGGGCGCACCGGGGAGCTGCTTTTT. As protein: CSALGQGRTGELLF. This chain uses TRBV20-1 with TRBJ2-2, with 10 bases fitting TRBD1. CDR1 is DFQATT and CDR2 is SNEGSKA in the germline V gene (reference sequence). CDR3 size: 14 residues.

This clonotype was seen ten or more times. The DNA of the CDR3 is TGCAGCGGAGGGTCCAGGGGGCGGGTTGAGCAGTTCTTC. Translated, it gives CSGGSRGRVEQFF. This rearrangement joins TRBV29-1 to TRBJ2-1, with 8 positions matching TRBD1. The J segment lost 9 bases and the V segment lost 7 bases, leaving 11 bases of the junction unmatched. Germline V gives CDR1 SQVTM, CDR2 ANQGSEA. The CDR3 consists of 13 residues.

This clonotype was picked up many times. The chain employs TRBV19 and TRBJ1-5; D unresolved. This CDR3 contains 16 residues. Trimming stripped 6 bases from V and 2 bases from J, with 17 bases between. The germline V gene encodes CDR1 LNHDA and CDR2 SQIVND (reference sequence). CDR3 nucleotides: TGTGCCAGTAGCCCATTTGCGGGTGGACGCAATCAGCCCCAGCATTTT. Amino acids: CASSPFAGGRNQPQHF.

In its sample, this clonotype was seen many times. This CDR3 reads CASRIRGNQPQHF. In nucleotides, the CDR3 is TGTGCCAGCAGGATAAGAGGGAATCAGCCCCAGCATTTT. The gene calls are TRBV12-3 or TRBV12-4 and TRBJ1-5; D gene uncertain. Trimming took 6 bases from V and 4 from J, leaving 10 bases between them. This CDR3 is built from 13 residues.

The V and J genes are TRBV7-3 and TRBJ2-1; maybe TRBD2 (6 bases). V was pared by 2 bases and J by 5 bases, with 13 bases between. Germline V gene sequence: CDR1 SGHTA, CDR2 FQGTGA. The CDR3 runs 15 residues. CDR3 sequence reads: CASSLGLPSNNEQFF. CDR3 sequence (DNA): TGTGCCAGCAGCTTAGGACTACCGAGTAACAATGAGCAGTTCTTC.

This clonotype turned up a few times. This clone may be a read error of a much larger clone one base away. V usage is TRBV14 and J usage is TRBJ2-1; D gene uncertain. This CDR3 spans 15 amino acids. Germline values: CDR1 SGHDN, CDR2 FVKESK. The CDR3 sequence is CASSPRVSSYNGQFF. CDR3 nucleotide sequence: TGTGCCAGCAGCCCCCGGGTCAGCTCCTACAATGGGCAGTTCTTC.

This clonotype has just a few counts. This sequence joins TRBV11-3 and TRBJ2-1, with TRBD2 matching over 8 bases. The junction had 9 bases not matched to a gene; V was cut back by 3 bases and J by 5 bases. CDR1 is SGHNT and CDR2 is YENEEA in the germline V gene. The CDR3 length is 16 residues. CDR3 DNA sequence: TGTGCCAGCAGCTTCCTCGCTGGCGGGAGGCACAATGAGCAGTTCTTC. It encodes CASSFLAGGRHNEQFF.

About this clonotype itself: A much larger clone differs from this one at a single base, so this may be a read error. CDR3 sequence: CASSSESSGGKQGTQYF. The CDR3 DNA sequence: TGCGCCAGCAGCTCGGAATCGAGTGGGGGGAAACAAGGGACCCAGTACTTC. The chain employs TRBV5-1 and TRBJ2-5; D possibly corresponds to TRBD2 (6 bases). Germline CDR1 SGHRS, CDR2 YFSETQ. The CDR3 runs 17 residues.

This clonotype was counted ten times or more. The V and J genes are TRBV7-2 and TRBJ1-4; D is unclear. The CDR3 contains 14 residues. Germline V CDR1 and CDR2: SGHTA, FQGNSA. V was pared by 5 bases and J by 8 bases, with 15 bases between. The CDR3 sequence: CASSRSAREEKLFF. The CDR3 region has the DNA TGTGCCAGCAGCCGTTCTGCCAGAGAGGAAAAACTGTTTTTT.

Regarding this clonotype: A read error may explain this, as a much larger clone is one base away. The chain combines TRBV4-2 with TRBJ2-3, with D tentatively TRBD1 (6 bases). Germline assignment: CDR1 LGHNA and CDR2 YNFKEQ. The CDR3 runs to 16 residues. Trimming stripped 0 bases from V and 4 bases from J, with 14 bases between. CDR3 amino acids: CASSQEGGQRADTQYF. The DNA for the CDR3 is TGTGCCAGCAGCCAAGAAGGGGGACAACGCGCAGATACGCAGTATTTT.

This clonotype was recorded at least ten times. V is TRBV6-2 or TRBV6-3 and J is TRBJ1-1; 7 nucleotides line up with TRBD1. The germline V gene encodes CDR1 MNHEY and CDR2 SVGEGT. This CDR3 is 13 amino acids long. CDR3 sequence (DNA): TGTGCAACGTCAGACAGGGTGAACACTGAAGCTTTCTTT. The encoded protein is CATSDRVNTEAFF.

This clonotype showed up many times. This chain connects TRBV4-3 to TRBJ2-7; possible D gene TRBD2, 5 bases. Trimming shortened V by 6 bases and J by 5 bases, and 17 bases separated the two germline ends. Germline V gene sequence: CDR1 LGHNA, CDR2 YSLEER. This CDR3 is 14 amino acids long. The CDR3 bases are TGCGCCAGCAGTCCCTCGGACCGGACTCACGAGCAGTACTTC. It is translated as CASSPSDRTHEQYF.

Worth noting for this clonotype: Just one base apart from a much larger clone, this may be a read error. The chain uses TRBV11-3 and TRBJ2-4, with unresolved D. Germline V gene lookup returns CDR1 SGHNT and CDR2 YENEEA. The CDR3 is made up of 14 amino acids. CDR3 coding DNA: TGTGCCAGCGGCTTACCCAATATCCAAAACATTCAGTACTTC. Translated: CASGLPNIQNIQYF.

About this clonotype: One end of the junction fails to match germline, which may point to a read error. The rearrangement links TRBV20-1 to TRBJ2-3; 13 bases line up with TRBD2. CDR1 DFQATT and CDR2 SNEGSKA come from the germline V gene (reference sequence). This CDR3 is built from 16 residues. The CDR3: CSATRLAGGSTDAQYF. In DNA, the CDR3 is TGCAGTGCTACCCGACTAGCGGGAGGCAGCACAGATGCGCAGTATTTT.

Many counts were recorded for this clonotype. J is TRBJ2-2 and V is TRBV4-1; no reliable D call. This CDR3 spans 12 amino acids. CDR1 MGHRA and CDR2 YSYEKL come from the germline V gene. V was pared by 4 bases and J by 4 bases, with 4 bases between. The CDR3 nucleotides read TGCGCCAGCAGCCCCTTCACCGGGGAGCTGTTTTTT. It encodes CASSPFTGELFF.

This clonotype appeared many times. V usage is TRBV4-3 and J usage is TRBJ2-3, with a weak D call TRBD2 (5 bases). The V end was cut by 3 bases, the J end by 2 bases, with 21 bases between. Germline V gives CDR1 LGHNA, CDR2 YSLEER. CDR3 size: 18 residues. This CDR3 is CASSQRLDKRKHTDTQYF. The CDR3 DNA follows: TGCGCCAGCAGCCAGCGGCTAGATAAGCGGAAACACACAGATACGCAGTATTTT.

V usage is TRBV19 and J usage is TRBJ1-5; D not resolved. Between the trimmed V and J ends, which lost 5 bases and 2 bases, there was a span of 10 bases. This CDR3 has 14 amino acids. The germline V gene has CDR1 LNHDA and CDR2 SQIVND (reference sequence). CDR3 sequence: CASSRESGNQPQHF. In nucleotides, the CDR3 is TGTGCCAGTAGTCGTGAGAGCGGCAATCAGCCCCAGCATTTT. Drawing the rest from reference TRBV19 and TRBJ1-5, the complete variable domain is DGGITQSPKYLFRKEGQNVTLSCEQNLNHDAMYWYRQDPGQGLRLIYYSQIVNDFQKGDIAEGYSVSREKKESFPLTVTSAQKNPTAFYLCASSRESGNQPQHFGDGTRLSIL.

This clonotype occurred many times. The chain links TRBV20-1 to TRBJ1-5, with D perhaps TRBD1 (6 bases). The CDR3 is 14 residues long. Trimming shortened V by 6 bases and J by 1 base, and 13 bases separated the two germline ends. Germline CDR1 DFQATT, CDR2 SNEGSKA (reference sequence). The CDR3 nucleotides read TGCAGTGCAGGGGGACTTTCCAGCAATCAGCCCCAGCATTTT. It is translated as CSAGGLSSNQPQHF.

This clonotype was recorded at least ten times. J is TRBJ1-4 and V is TRBV7-9; D is possibly TRBD1 (6 bases). Germline values: CDR1 SEHNR, CDR2 FQNEAQ (reference sequence). This CDR3 has 14 residues. The ends were cut back, 0 bases at V and 5 bases at J, with 7 bases in the middle. In DNA form, the CDR3 reads TGTGCCAGCAGCTTAGCGGGACAAAATGAAAAACTGTTTTTT. Protein sequence: CASSLAGQNEKLFF.

This clonotype was counted many times. This chain links TRBV27 with TRBJ2-2; D is ambiguous. The germline gives CDR1 MNHEY, CDR2 SMNVEV (reference sequence). The CDR3 covers 14 residues. Deletions cut 4 bases from V and 7 bases from J, with 13 bases between. CDR3 in DNA: TGTGCCAGCAGTTCCCCCCGGCTAGTCGGGGAGCTGTTTTTT. This encodes CASSSPRLVGELFF.